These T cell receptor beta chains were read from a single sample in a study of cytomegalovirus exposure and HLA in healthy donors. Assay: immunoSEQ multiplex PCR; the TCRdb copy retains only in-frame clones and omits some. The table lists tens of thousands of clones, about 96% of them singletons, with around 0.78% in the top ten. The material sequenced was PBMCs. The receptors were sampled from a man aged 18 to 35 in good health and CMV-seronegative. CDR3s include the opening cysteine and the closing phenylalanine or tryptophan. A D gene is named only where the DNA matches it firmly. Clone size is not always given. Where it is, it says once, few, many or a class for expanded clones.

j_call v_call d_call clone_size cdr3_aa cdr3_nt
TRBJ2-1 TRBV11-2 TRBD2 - CASTQGGLAGVGEQFF TGTGCCAGCACCCAGGGAGGACTAGCGGGAGTCGGTGAGCAGTTCTTC
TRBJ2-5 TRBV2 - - CASKQGPVTQYF TGTGCCAGCAAACAGGGCCCAGTAACCCAGTACTTC
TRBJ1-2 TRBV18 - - CASSPPDIYGYTF TGTGCCAGCTCACCACCGGACATCTATGGCTACACCTTC
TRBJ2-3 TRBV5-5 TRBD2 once CASSYKAGGTDTQYF TGTGCCAGCAGCTATAAAGCGGGAGGTACAGATACGCAGTATTTT
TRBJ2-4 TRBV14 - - CASSQFNKNIQYF TGTGCCAGCAGCCAATTTAACAAAAACATTCAGTACTTC
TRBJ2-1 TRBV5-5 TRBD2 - CASSPGEGSYNEQFF TGTGCCAGCAGCCCTGGGGAGGGGTCCTACAATGAGCAGTTCTTC
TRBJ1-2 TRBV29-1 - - CSVEDAGGSGYTF TGCAGCGTTGAAGATGCGGGGGGTAGTGGCTACACCTTC
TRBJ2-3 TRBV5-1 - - CASSPEGDTQYF TGCGCCAGCAGCCCGGAGGGGGATACGCAGTATTTT
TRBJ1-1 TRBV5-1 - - CASSLIQGGTEAFF TGCGCCAGCAGCTTGATCCAGGGCGGCACTGAAGCTTTCTTT
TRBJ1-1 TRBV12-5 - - CASKGDTEAFF TGTGCTAGTAAGGGGGACACTGAAGCTTTCTTT
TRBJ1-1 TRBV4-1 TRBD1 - CASSQPGQGITEAFF TGCGCCAGCAGCCAACCGGGACAGGGGATAACTGAAGCTTTCTTT
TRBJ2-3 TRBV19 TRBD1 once CASSPRDRGTDTQYF TGTGCCAGTAGTCCCCGGGACAGGGGCACAGATACGCAGTATTTT
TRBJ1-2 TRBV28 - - CASSPRHWDLLYGYTF TGTGCCAGCAGTCCGCGGCACTGGGACTTACTCTATGGCTACACCTTC
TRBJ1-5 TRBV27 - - CASSFGFYQPQHF TGTGCCAGCAGTTTTGGCTTCTATCAGCCCCAGCATTTT
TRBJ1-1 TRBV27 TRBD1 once CASSKQGLRVNTEAFF TGTGCCAGCAGTAAACAGGGGCTACGGGTGAACACTGAAGCTTTCTTT
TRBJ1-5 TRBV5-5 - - CASSALPGWDQPQHF TGTGCCAGCAGCGCGCTTCCAGGGTGGGATCAGCCCCAGCATTTT
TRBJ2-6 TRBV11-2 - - CASSKSRVEAAGANVLTF TGTGCCAGCAGCAAGTCTAGGGTGGAAGCGGCTGGGGCCAACGTCCTGACTTTC
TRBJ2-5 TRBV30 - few CAWSVRTKETQYF TGTGCCTGGAGTGTACGGACAAAAGAGACCCAGTACTTC
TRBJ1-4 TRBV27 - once CASSSAGLYEKLFF TGTGCCAGCAGTTCGGCAGGGTTATACGAAAAACTGTTTTTT
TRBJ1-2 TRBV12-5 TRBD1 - CASGSDRQGRSSNYGYTF TGTGCTAGTGGTTCGGACAGACAGGGTAGATCCTCGAACTATGGCTACACCTTC
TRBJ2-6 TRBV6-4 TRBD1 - CARLGGQGSGANVLTF TGTGCCAGACTAGGGGGACAGGGCTCTGGGGCCAACGTCCTGACTTTC
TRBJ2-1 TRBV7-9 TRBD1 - CASLNPTAGTGQPQFF TGTGCCAGCCTTAACCCCACGGCGGGGACAGGCCAACCTCAGTTCTTC
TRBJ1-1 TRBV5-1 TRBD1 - CASSSGQGGNTEAFF TGCGCCAGCAGCTCCGGACAGGGAGGTAACACTGAAGCTTTCTTT
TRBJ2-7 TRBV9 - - CASSVEEGTEQYF TGTGCCAGCAGCGTAGAGGAGGGGACCGAGCAGTACTTC
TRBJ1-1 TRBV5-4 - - CASSFHGSMNTEAFF TGTGCCAGCAGCTTCCACGGGTCGATGAACACTGAAGCTTTCTTT
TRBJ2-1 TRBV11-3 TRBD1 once CASSKGQGSYNEQFF TGTGCCAGCAGCAAAGGACAGGGATCCTACAATGAGCAGTTCTTC
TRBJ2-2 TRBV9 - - CASSVGQDTGELFF TGTGCCAGCAGCGTAGGACAGGACACCGGGGAGCTGTTTTTT
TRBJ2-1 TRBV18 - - CASSLGTRTYNEQFF TGTGCCAGCTCACTCGGGACACGCACCTACAATGAGCAGTTCTTC
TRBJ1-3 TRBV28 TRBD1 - CASSKRQGAPGNTIYF TGTGCCAGCAGCAAGAGACAGGGGGCGCCTGGAAACACCATATATTTT
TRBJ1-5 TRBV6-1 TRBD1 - CASSEGGGQGYQPQHF TGTGCCAGCAGTGAAGGCGGGGGACAGGGGTATCAGCCCCAGCATTTT
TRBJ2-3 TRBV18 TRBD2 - CASSLGLAGAGDTQYF TGTGCCAGCTCCCTCGGACTAGCGGGAGCCGGGGATACGCAGTATTTT
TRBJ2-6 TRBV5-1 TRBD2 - CASSSQAGLNSGANVLTF TGCGCCAGCAGCTCGCAAGCGGGACTGAACTCTGGGGCCAACGTCCTGACTTTC
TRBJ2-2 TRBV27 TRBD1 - CASSLWGQGMPGELFF TGTGCCAGCAGTTTATGGGGACAGGGAATGCCCGGGGAGCTGTTTTTT
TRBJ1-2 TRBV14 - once CASSQVAGSYGYTF TGTGCCAGCAGCCAAGTAGCCGGGTCCTATGGCTACACCTTC
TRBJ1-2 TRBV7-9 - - CASSPRTVGGGYTF TGTGCCAGCAGCCCGCGGACGGTCGGGGGAGGCTACACCTTC
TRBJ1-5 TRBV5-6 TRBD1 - CASSPGQGGDSNQPQHF TGTGCCAGCAGCCCGGGACAGGGGGGCGATAGCAATCAGCCCCAGCATTTT
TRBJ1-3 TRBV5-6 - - CASSRIGISGNTIYF TGTGCCAGCAGCCGAATCGGGATCTCTGGAAACACCATATATTTT
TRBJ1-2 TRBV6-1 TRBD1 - CASSEWRQGIPNYGYTF TGTGCCAGCAGTGAGTGGAGACAGGGTATACCTAACTATGGCTACACCTTC
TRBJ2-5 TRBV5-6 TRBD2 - CASEGLAGRETQYF TGTGCCAGCGAGGGACTAGCGGGACGAGAGACCCAGTACTTC
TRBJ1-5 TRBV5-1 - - CASSLYGDGNQPQHF TGCGCCAGCAGCTTATACGGGGATGGCAATCAGCCCCAGCATTTT
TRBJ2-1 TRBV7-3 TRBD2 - CASSSSGSYNEQFF TGTGCCAGCAGCTCCAGCGGGAGTTACAATGAGCAGTTCTTC
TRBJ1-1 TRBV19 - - CASSVHLNTEAFF TGTGCCAGTTCTGTACACCTGAACACTGAAGCTTTCTTT
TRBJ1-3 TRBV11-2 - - CASSPNGNTIYF TGTGCCAGCAGCCCAAATGGAAACACCATATATTTT
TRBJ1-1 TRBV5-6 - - CASSLDWTAEAFF TGTGCCAGCAGCTTGGATTGGACAGCTGAAGCTTTCTTT
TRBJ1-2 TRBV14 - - CASSQEEGLAYGYTF TGTGCCAGCAGCCAAGAGGAGGGCCTGGCCTATGGCTACACCTTC
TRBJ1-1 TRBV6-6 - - CASALRTNTEAFF TGTGCCAGCGCCCTTCGGACAAACACTGAAGCTTTCTTT
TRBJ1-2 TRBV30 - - CAWSVPLGVGGYTF TGTGCCTGGAGTGTACCCCTGGGAGTAGGTGGCTACACCTTC
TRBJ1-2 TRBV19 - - CASSIRGSIYGYTF TGTGCCAGTAGTATTAGAGGCAGTATCTATGGCTACACCTTC
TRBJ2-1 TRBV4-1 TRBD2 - CASSQDEAGGAYNEQFF TGCGCCAGCAGCCAAGATGAAGCGGGAGGAGCCTACAATGAGCAGTTCTTC